This TCR beta chain was captured in a study of radiotherapy plus CTLA-4 blockade in lung cancer. Study in general: Objective responses were documented in about 18% of patients, with disease control in approximately 31%.

A note on this clone: Antigen: not known.

Germline CDR1 reads MDHEN; CDR2 reads SYDVKM. The junction had 1 base not matched to a gene; V was cut back by 6 bases and J by 6 bases. The CDR3 contains 12 residues. Findings and limits, study-wide: Clones of tumor-derived TCRs expanded in blood after radiotherapy plus ipilimumab. The authors reported that early blood T cell clone dynamics, with interferon-beta, best predicted response.

In chemo-refractory metastatic non-small-cell lung cancer, patients got ipilimumab CTLA-4 blockade together with focal radiation. Produced via immunoSEQ multiplex PCR; TCRdb's table is partial and in-frame only. The table includes 26,000 or so clones, around three quarters detected once. This specimen was peripheral blood, taken from a patient treated with radiotherapy plus ipilimumab. This chain links TRBV28 with TRBJ2-7, with 11 bases that match TRBD1. The clonotype originates from a human donor with non-small cell lung cancer that progressed on radiotherapy plus ipilimumab. DNA of the CDR3: TGTGCCAGCAGGGGGACAGGGGGCGAGCAGTACTTC. It is translated as CASRGTGGEQYF.